This T cell receptor (beta chain) was recovered during a study of cytomegalovirus exposure and HLA in healthy donors. Notes on the study in general: Cytomegalovirus association was assigned to more than 150 TCR beta chains. TCR clusters originating in the first cohort tended to co-occur in the roughly 130 validation repertoires, according to a later analysis.

TCRdb keeps only in-frame clones here, not all; method: immunoSEQ multiplex PCR. The sample consists of 130,000 or so clones, approximately 90% of them appearing once. Looked up from germline, CDR1 is PRHDT and CDR2 is FYEKMQ (reference sequence). The ends lost 0 bases at V and 6 bases at J; junction bases unmatched: 5. CDR3 length equals 14 residues. Of note for this clone: Its antigen remains unidentified.

The sequencing sample was made of PBMCs. The receptor's source is a woman aged 18-30 years in good health and CMV-seronegative. The rearrangement uses TRBV13 and TRBJ2-7; TRBD1 matches 7 bases. The chain's CDR3 is CASSLGQGFREQYF. The DNA for the CDR3 is TGTGCCAGCAGCTTAGGACAGGGGTTTCGCGAGCAGTACTTC. The full variable domain, with the rest looked up from reference TRBV13 and TRBJ2-7, is AAGVIQSPRHLIKEKRETATLKCYPIPRHDTVYWYQQGPGQDPQFLISFYEKMQSDKGSIPDRFSAQQFSDYHSELNMSSLELGDSALYFCASSLGQGFREQYFGPGTRLTVT.